The clone carrying this TCR beta chain was seen many times. This entry is derived from a study of T cells of healthy individuals. TCRdb reprocessed the 5' RACE reads with MiXCR, giving one entry per CDR3 protein. This table holds 35,000 to 45,000 distinct CDR3 sequences, about 4.5% found once. The CDR3 totals 13 residues. Germline CDR1 PRHDT, CDR2 FYEKMQ (reference sequence). The V gene lost 5 bases and the J gene lost 3 bases, with 7 bases spanning the gap. The TCR comes from a human donor in good health. The rearrangement joins TRBV13 to TRBJ2-2; D is unresolved. DNA for the CDR3: TGTGCCAGCAGCCCTGGAGACACCGGGGAGCTGTTTTTT. Its protein is CASSPGDTGELFF.